This T cell receptor (beta chain) was retrieved from a study of T-cell memory formation after mild COVID-19. One entry per CDR3 protein results from TCRdb running MiXCR on the 5' RACE reads. The table shows more than 450,000 distinct CDR3 sequences, with under 20% occurring only once. This CDR3 has 14 residues. Germline CDR1 SGDLS, CDR2 YYNGEE. Between the trimmed V and J ends, which lost 5 bases and 0 bases, there was a span of 9 bases. The origin of this receptor is an adult woman who had mild COVID-19 (a few samples of this study predate the infection). Cell type and time point are not known. The sequenced material came from PBMCs or a T cell subset sorted from them (not recorded which). The chain employs TRBV9 and TRBJ1-3; D is unclear. CDR3 DNA: TGTGCCAGCAGTAAGGAGAGCTCTGGAAACACCATATATTTT. It yields the protein CASSKESSGNTIYF.